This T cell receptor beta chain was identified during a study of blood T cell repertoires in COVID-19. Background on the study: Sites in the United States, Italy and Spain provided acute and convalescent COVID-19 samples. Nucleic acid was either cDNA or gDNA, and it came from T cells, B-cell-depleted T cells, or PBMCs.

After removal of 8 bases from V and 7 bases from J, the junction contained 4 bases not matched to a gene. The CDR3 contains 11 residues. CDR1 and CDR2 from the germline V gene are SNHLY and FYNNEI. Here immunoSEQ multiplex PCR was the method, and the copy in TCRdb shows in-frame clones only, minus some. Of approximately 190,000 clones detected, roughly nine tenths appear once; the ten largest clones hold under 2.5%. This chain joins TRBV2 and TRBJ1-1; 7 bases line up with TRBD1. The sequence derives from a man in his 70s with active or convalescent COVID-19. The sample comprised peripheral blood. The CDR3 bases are TGTGCCAGCGGGACAGACATTGAAGCTTTCTTT. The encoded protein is CASGTDIEAFF.